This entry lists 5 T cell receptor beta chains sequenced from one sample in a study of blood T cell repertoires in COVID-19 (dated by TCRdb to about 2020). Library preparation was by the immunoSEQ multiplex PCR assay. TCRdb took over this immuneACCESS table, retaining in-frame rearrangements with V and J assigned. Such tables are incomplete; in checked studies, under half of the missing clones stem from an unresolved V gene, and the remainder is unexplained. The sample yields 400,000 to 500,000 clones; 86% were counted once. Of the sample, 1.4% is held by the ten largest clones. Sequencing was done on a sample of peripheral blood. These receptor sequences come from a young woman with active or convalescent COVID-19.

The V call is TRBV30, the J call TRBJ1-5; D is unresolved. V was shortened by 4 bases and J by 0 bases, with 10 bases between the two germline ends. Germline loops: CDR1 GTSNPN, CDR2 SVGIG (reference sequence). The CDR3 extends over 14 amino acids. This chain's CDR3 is CAWTRENSNQPQHF. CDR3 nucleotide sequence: TGTGCCTGGACTAGGGAGAATAGCAATCAGCCCCAGCATTTT.

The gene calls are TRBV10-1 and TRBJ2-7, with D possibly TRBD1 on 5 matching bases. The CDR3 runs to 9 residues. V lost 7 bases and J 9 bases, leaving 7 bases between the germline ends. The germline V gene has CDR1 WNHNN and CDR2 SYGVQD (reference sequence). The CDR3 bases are TGCGCCAGCATAAGGGGGCAGTACTTC. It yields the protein CASIRGQYF.

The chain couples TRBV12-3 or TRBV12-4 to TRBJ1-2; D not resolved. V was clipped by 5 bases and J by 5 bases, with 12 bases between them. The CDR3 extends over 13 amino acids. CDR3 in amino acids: CASSHSGGYGYTF. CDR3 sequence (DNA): TGTGCCAGCAGTCATAGCGGTGGGTATGGCTACACCTTC.

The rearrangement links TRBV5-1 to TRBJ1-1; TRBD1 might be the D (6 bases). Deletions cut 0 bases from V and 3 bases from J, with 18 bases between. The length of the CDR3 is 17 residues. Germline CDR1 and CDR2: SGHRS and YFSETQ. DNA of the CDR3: TGCGCCAGCAGCTTGGGAGCCAGGGGAACATTAGACACTGAAGCTTTCTTT. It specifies CASSLGARGTLDTEAFF.

CDR3 in DNA: TGTGCCAGCAGTGTCGGACTAGCGGGGGGCCTAGCCAAAAACATTCAGTACTTC. Protein sequence: CASSVGLAGGLAKNIQYF. The gene calls are TRBV6-1 and TRBJ2-4, with 14 bases lining up with TRBD2. The ends lost 4 bases at V and 0 bases at J; junction bases unmatched: 5. Germline V lookup: CDR1 MNHNS, CDR2 SASEGT. The CDR3 is made up of 18 amino acids.